A single T cell receptor (beta chain) is shown here with its context. Authors' methods: Estimates of nucleated cell counts were drawn from the amplification of reference gene primers. Generated by immunoSEQ multiplex PCR, the TCRdb table keeps only in-frame clones and is missing some. That table supplies the V and J calls and clone size; D and trimming were determined from the DNA. The sample has more than 40,000 clones, 75% to 85% seen once; the top ten hold over 12%. This record comes from a study of blood T cell repertoires in COVID-19. Study-level background: Acute and convalescent COVID-19 samples came from the United States, Italy and Spain. T cells, B-cell-depleted T cells, or PBMCs provided the cDNA or gDNA that served as material.

The TCR was taken from a human donor with acute or convalescent COVID-19. The donor label of this sample is uncertain. The sequenced material came from peripheral blood.

CDR3 DNA: TGTGCCAGCAGCCAAGACGGACAGAATAACTATGGCTACACCTTC. Its protein product is CASSQDGQNNYGYTF. V usage is TRBV4-2 and J usage is TRBJ1-2; D may be TRBD1 (6 bases). The CDR3 has 15 amino acids. The germline CDR1 and CDR2 sequences are LGHNA and YNFKEQ. V was trimmed by 0 bases and J by 1 base, leaving 9 bases between them.